This TCR beta chain originates from a study of blood T cell repertoires in COVID-19. Original processing notes: Amplified reference gene primers provided the basis for estimating nucleated cell counts. Clones were read by immunoSEQ multiplex PCR, and TCRdb kept only the in-frame ones, dropping some. V, J and clone size were drawn from that table, and D and trimming were deduced from the DNA. The sample records 200,000 to 250,000 clones, roughly 75% being singletons. Germline values: CDR1 SGHVS, CDR2 FNYEAQ. The V and J ends lost 5 bases and 3 bases respectively, with 13 bases between them. This CDR3 is 15 amino acids long.

The sequencing input was peripheral blood. The clonotype originates from a woman aged 70 to 79 with acute or convalescent COVID-19. This chain uses TRBV7-6 with TRBJ1-4; D possibly corresponds to TRBD1 (5 bases). CDR3 loop: CASSPPGLANEKLFF. The CDR3 nucleotides read TGTGCCAGCAGCCCCCCGGGACTTGCTAATGAAAAACTGTTTTTT.